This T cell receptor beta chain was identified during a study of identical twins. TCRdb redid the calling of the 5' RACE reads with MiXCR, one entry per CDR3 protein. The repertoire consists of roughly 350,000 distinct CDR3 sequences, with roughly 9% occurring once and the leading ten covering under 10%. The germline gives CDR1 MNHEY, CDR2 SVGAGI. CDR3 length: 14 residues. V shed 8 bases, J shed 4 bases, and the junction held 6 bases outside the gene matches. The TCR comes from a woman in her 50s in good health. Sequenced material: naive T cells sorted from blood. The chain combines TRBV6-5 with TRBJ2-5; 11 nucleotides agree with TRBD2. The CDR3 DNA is TGTGCCAGCGTAGCGGGAGGGCCGGGAGAGACCCAGTACTTC. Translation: CASVAGGPGETQYF.